The 15 T cell receptor beta chains presented below share a single source sample, sequenced in a study of T cell responses to AZD1222 COVID-19 vaccine. TCRdb keeps only in-frame clones here, not all; method: immunoSEQ multiplex PCR. Of about 170,000 clones listed, 87% were seen once; the top ten hold 1.1%. The specimen comprised peripheral blood, sampled 28 days after the second AZD1222 dose. The source is an adult who received the AZD1222 COVID-19 vaccine.

V is TRBV18 and J is TRBJ1-2; D is unclear. Between the trimmed V and J ends, which lost 3 bases and 4 bases, there was a span of 15 bases. Per the germline V gene, CDR1 is KGHSH and CDR2 is LQKENI. The CDR3 has 15 amino acids. CDR3 DNA sequence: TGTGCCAGCTCACCGACGAATTGGAGAGGCTATGGCTACACCTTC. It specifies CASSPTNWRGYGYTF.

The chain uses TRBV29-1 and TRBJ1-1; 7 positions agree with TRBD1. The CDR3 runs to 13 residues. The V and J ends lost 5 bases and 0 bases, in that order; junction bases with no gene match: 3. Germline V lookup: CDR1 SQVTM, CDR2 ANQGSEA. The CDR3 DNA follows: TGCAGCGTTACGGGACAGATGAACACTGAAGCTTTCTTT. It specifies CSVTGQMNTEAFF.

This clone is a singleton in its sample. The rearrangement links TRBV19 to TRBJ1-1, with no clear D. With 3 bases removed from V and 11 bases from J, the gap between germline ends came to 16 bases. From germline, CDR1 is LNHDA and CDR2 SQIVND (reference sequence). This CDR3 is built from 13 residues. Here the CDR3 reads CASSINPHGAAFF. CDR3 bases: TGTGCCAGTAGTATTAACCCCCACGGTGCGGCTTTCTTT.

This clone has more than one count but fewer than ten. The CDR3 reads CASSLDENTEAFF. The CDR3 DNA reads TGTGCCAGCTCCCTCGATGAGAACACTGAAGCTTTCTTT. The rearrangement uses TRBV18 and TRBJ1-1, with D hard to call. V lost 6 bases, J lost 1 base, and 9 bases lay in between. CDR1 is KGHSH, CDR2 LQKENI, per germline. The CDR3 is made up of 13 amino acids.

This rearrangement joins TRBV6-4 to TRBJ2-3; 13 bases match TRBD2. This CDR3 spans 17 amino acids. Germline values: CDR1 MRHNA, CDR2 SNTAGT. The V segment lost 9 bases and the J segment 0 bases; nucleotides outside the gene matches: 9. The CDR3 DNA sequence: TGTGCCAGGAGGACTAGCGGGAGCCCGACTAGCACAGATACGCAGTATTTT. This sequence encodes CARRTSGSPTSTDTQYF.

This clone was seen a single time. This chain joins TRBV5-1 and TRBJ2-1; no clear D gene. Per the germline V gene, CDR1 is SGHRS and CDR2 is YFSETQ. Trimming left V 0 bases short and J 6 bases short, with 4 bases between. The CDR3 runs to 12 residues. CDR3 nucleotides: TGCGCCAGCAGCTTGGAAGGCAATGAGCAGTTCTTC. Encoded protein: CASSLEGNEQFF.

The chain links TRBV30 to TRBJ2-3; the D is unclear. CDR3 length: 12 amino acids. V was clipped by 4 bases and J by 3 bases, with 8 bases between them. Germline CDR1 reads GTSNPN; CDR2 reads SVGIG (reference sequence). CDR3 in DNA: TGTGCCTGGACCCCAGGAACAGATACGCAGTATTTT. Translated: CAWTPGTDTQYF.

V gene TRBV5-1 combines with J gene TRBJ2-5, with TRBD1 matching over 7 bases. CDR1 and CDR2 (germline): SGHRS, YFSETQ. J was trimmed by 2 bases and V by 4 bases; bases with no gene match: 2. This CDR3 is 13 amino acids long. The CDR3 here is CASSTRGQETQYF. CDR3 DNA sequence: TGCGCCAGCAGCACCAGGGGGCAAGAGACCCAGTACTTC.

The V gene is TRBV5-8, the J gene TRBJ2-7; the D is unclear. This CDR3 has 10 amino acids. V was cut by 4 bases and J by 2 bases, with 1 base left in between. Germline assignment: CDR1 SGHTS and CDR2 YDEGEE. Written as DNA, the CDR3 is TGTGCCAGCAGCGCCTACGAGCAGTACTTC. This gives the protein CASSAYEQYF.

This chain uses TRBV27 with TRBJ2-1, with D unresolved. The V gene lost 4 bases and the J gene lost 8 bases, with 9 bases spanning the gap. The germline V gene has CDR1 MNHEY and CDR2 SMNVEV (reference sequence). The CDR3 runs to 12 residues. Here the CDR3 DNA reads TGTGCCAGCAGTTCCGGGTTGGATGAGCAGTTCTTC. It is translated as CASSSGLDEQFF.

This chain joins TRBV30 and TRBJ1-2; D not certain. V was pared by 0 bases and J by 7 bases, with 6 bases between. CDR1 is GTSNPN, CDR2 SVGIG, per germline (reference sequence). This CDR3 is 11 amino acids long. In DNA form, the CDR3 reads TGTGCCTGGAGTGTACTAGGTGGCTACACCTTC. Protein sequence: CAWSVLGGYTF.

The rearrangement links TRBV4-1 to TRBJ1-1; D ambiguous. V was shortened by 5 bases and J by 0 bases, with 13 bases between the two germline ends. Per the germline V gene, CDR1 is MGHRA and CDR2 is YSYEKL. This CDR3 is 15 amino acids long. CDR3 nucleotides: TGCGCCAGCAGCGAAGTGGGTTCCTTGAACACTGAAGCTTTCTTT. Its protein product is CASSEVGSLNTEAFF.

The V and J genes are TRBV7-2 and TRBJ1-2; D might be TRBD1 (5 bases). CDR3 size: 13 residues. The V gene lost 2 bases and the J gene lost 4 bases, with 8 bases spanning the gap. Per the germline V gene, CDR1 is SGHTA and CDR2 is FQGNSA. The CDR3 loop is CASSLQGSYGYTF. The CDR3 coding sequence is TGTGCCAGCAGCTTACAGGGATCCTATGGCTACACCTTC.

The V gene is TRBV5-1, the J gene TRBJ1-1; TRBD1 matches at 7 bases. The CDR3 contains 15 residues. Germline trimming cut 4 bases from V and 0 bases from J; bases unmatched to any gene: 6. The V gene's germline CDR1 is SGHRS and CDR2 YFSETQ. DNA of the CDR3: TGCGCCAGCAGCCCACGGGACAGCCTGAACACTGAAGCTTTCTTT. Encoded protein: CASSPRDSLNTEAFF.

The rearrangement links TRBV18 to TRBJ2-7; D ambiguous. Germline loops: CDR1 KGHSH, CDR2 LQKENI. The CDR3 extends over 16 amino acids. V lost 3 bases and J 3 bases, leaving 18 bases between the germline ends. The CDR3 coding sequence is TGTGCCAGCTCACCTGGGTCCTGGATCGCCGGCTACGAGCAGTACTTC. Translation gives CASSPGSWIAGYEQYF.